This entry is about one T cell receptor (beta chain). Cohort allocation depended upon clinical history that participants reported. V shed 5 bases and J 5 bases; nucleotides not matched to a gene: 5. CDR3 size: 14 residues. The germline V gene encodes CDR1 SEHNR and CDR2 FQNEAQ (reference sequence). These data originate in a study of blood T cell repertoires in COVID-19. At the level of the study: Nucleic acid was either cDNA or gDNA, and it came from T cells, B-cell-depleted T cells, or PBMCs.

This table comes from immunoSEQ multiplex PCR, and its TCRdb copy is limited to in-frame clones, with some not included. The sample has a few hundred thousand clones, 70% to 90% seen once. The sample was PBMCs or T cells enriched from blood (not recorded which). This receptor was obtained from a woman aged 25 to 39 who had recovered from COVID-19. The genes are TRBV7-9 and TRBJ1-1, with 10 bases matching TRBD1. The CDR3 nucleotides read TGTGCCAGCAGCACCGGGACAGGGGTGACTGAAGCTTTCTTT. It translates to CASSTGTGVTEAFF.